The 6 T cell receptor beta chains below all came from one sample that was sequenced in a study of blood T cell repertoires in COVID-19. The data were produced by immunoSEQ multiplex PCR, yet TCRdb's version contains in-frame clones alone and is incomplete. Among a few hundred thousand clones listed, roughly 90% were seen once. The sample comprised PBMCs or T cells enriched from blood (not recorded which). These receptor sequences come from a woman aged 25 to 39 who had recovered from COVID-19.

The chain joins TRBV27 to TRBJ2-3; D is undetermined. Germline CDR1 is MNHEY and CDR2 is SMNVEV (reference sequence). The CDR3 loop spans 15 amino acids. V shed 7 bases and J shed 4 bases, with 18 bases lying between them. This CDR3 reads CASTLSYTSADTQYF. In nucleotides, the CDR3 is TGTGCCAGCACTCTATCCTATACGAGTGCAGATACGCAGTATTTT.

This clone turned up a few times. The chain employs TRBV11-2 and TRBJ2-7; 7 bases line up with TRBD2. The CDR3 extends over 17 amino acids. Germline V lookup: CDR1 SGHAT, CDR2 FQNNGV. V was pared by 5 bases and J by 2 bases, with 15 bases of the junction left unmatched. The CDR3 coding sequence is TGTGCCAGCAGCCCCCGAGTCCTAGCGGCCTTGACCTACGAGCAGTACTTC. Its protein is CASSPRVLAALTYEQYF.

This chain links TRBV6-5 with TRBJ1-2; 8 bases are a match to TRBD1. J gave up 3 bases and V 6 bases, and 9 bases lay outside the gene matches. The length of the CDR3 is 15 residues. Germline V lookup: CDR1 MNHEY, CDR2 SVGAGI. DNA of the CDR3: TGTGCCAGCAGCCAAAGGACAGGGTGGGACTATGGCTACACCTTC. This translates into CASSQRTGWDYGYTF.

The rearrangement uses TRBV3-1 (or the pseudogene TRBV3-2) and TRBJ1-2, with 8 bases matching TRBD1. The CDR3 has 12 residues. V shed 6 bases, J shed 6 bases, and the junction held 3 bases outside the gene matches. CDR1 is LGHDT, CDR2 YNNKEL, per germline (reference sequence). The CDR3 loop reads CASRWGQDGYTF. CDR3 sequence (DNA): TGTGCCAGCAGATGGGGACAGGATGGCTACACCTTC.

V gene TRBV6-5 combines with J gene TRBJ1-2; TRBD1 might be the D (6 bases). Germline values: CDR1 MNHEY, CDR2 SVGAGI. The length of the CDR3 is 13 residues. The germline V and J ends were trimmed by 5 bases and 3 bases, with 10 bases remaining between them. This CDR3 is CASSLSGDYGYTF. The CDR3 DNA sequence: TGTGCCAGCAGTCTATCAGGGGACTATGGCTACACCTTC.

As regards this clone: One end of the junction is discordant with germline, which a read error may explain. V and J are TRBV5-1 and TRBJ2-1, with D possibly matching TRBD1 (5 bases). The germline CDR1 and CDR2 sequences are SGHRS and YFSETQ. This CDR3 contains 14 residues. DNA for the CDR3: TGCGCCAGCAGCCCCCAGGGCTCCCACAATGAGCAGTTCTTC. Translating gives CASSPQGSHNEQFF.